This T cell receptor beta chain was recovered during a study of cytomegalovirus exposure and HLA in healthy donors. Study summary: The use of the same platform for the 90 to 150 validation repertoires and the 666 first-cohort repertoires was reported by a later analysis.

Regarding this clone: Antigen specificity is unknown.

Study conclusions and caveats: Testing in vitro showed a few CMV-associated chains specific for CMV antigens. Cytomegalovirus association was assigned to over 150 TCR beta chains.

Germline V gives CDR1 GTSNPN, CDR2 SVGIG (reference sequence). The CDR3 loop spans 13 amino acids. V gave up 8 bases and J gave up 0 bases, with 14 bases separating them. TCRdb keeps only in-frame clones here, not all; method: immunoSEQ multiplex PCR. Of about 250,000 clones detected, approximately 84% appear once; the ten largest clones hold 12%. Sequenced material: PBMCs. This sequence originates from a man aged 18-30 years in good health and CMV-seropositive. The chain is built from TRBV30 and TRBJ2-7, with D possibly TRBD2 on 5 matching bases. CDR3 amino acids: CAGIAKSSYEQYF. The CDR3 DNA is TGTGCCGGGATAGCGAAAAGCTCCTACGAGCAGTACTTC.